Below, 20 T cell receptor beta chains from the same sample are listed, as sequenced in a study of a mutant IDH1 vaccine in newly diagnosed glioma. Their specific antigens are unknown. Sequencing used immunoSEQ multiplex PCR; TCRdb keeps in-frame clones, though not all of them. Among under 35,000 clones listed, 65% to 80% were seen once. Time point described: week 35, safety follow-up. It was 300 ug of mutant IDH1 20-mer peptide that made up each vaccine dose, given with topical imiquimod. The starting material was PBMCs, obtained from a glioma patient whose treatment included an IDH1 peptide vaccine. Receptors were obtained from a man in his fifties with glioma.

The chain is built from TRBV18 and TRBJ1-1, with D unclear. The CDR3 has 14 residues. V was trimmed by 6 bases and J by 2 bases, leaving 13 bases between them. Germline lookup yields CDR1 KGHSH and CDR2 LQKENI. The CDR3 reads CASSPGNLNTEAFF. The DNA of the CDR3 is TGTGCCAGCTCCCCCGGGAACCTAAACACTGAAGCTTTCTTT.

This clone was detected a few times. J is TRBJ1-2 and V is TRBV4-1, with unresolved D. The CDR3 is 15 residues long. V was pared by 4 bases and J by 7 bases, with 19 bases between. Germline CDR1 MGHRA, CDR2 YSYEKL. CDR3 in DNA: TGCGCCAGCAGCCGATTAGGTATCCTGCTCTCTGGCTACACCTTC. Translation gives CASSRLGILLSGYTF.

This rearrangement joins TRBV11-3 to TRBJ1-1; D possibly corresponds to TRBD1 (5 bases). The germline gives CDR1 SGHNT, CDR2 YENEEA. This CDR3 is built from 17 residues. Trimming left V 0 bases short and J 0 bases short, with 14 bases between. CDR3 sequence reads: CASSLDGTSFMNTEAFF. As DNA, the CDR3 is TGTGCCAGCAGCTTAGATGGGACTTCTTTCATGAACACTGAAGCTTTCTTT.

CDR3 protein: CASSYVGAATEAFF. CDR3 DNA: TGTGCCAGCAGTTACGTGGGGGCTGCCACTGAAGCTTTCTTT. The chain links TRBV6-5 to TRBJ1-1; D may be TRBD1 (6 bases). V gave up 2 bases and J gave up 4 bases, with 11 bases separating them. There are 14 residues in the CDR3. The germline gives CDR1 MNHEY, CDR2 SVGAGI.

The chain employs TRBV7-9 and TRBJ1-4; TRBD1 agrees at 7 bases. Trimming at V came to 5 bases and at J to 5 bases, leaving 5 bases not matched to a gene. The germline V gene encodes CDR1 SEHNR and CDR2 FQNEAQ (reference sequence). This CDR3 has 14 amino acids. CDR3 region: CASSLMTGNEKLFF. In DNA, the CDR3 is TGTGCCAGCAGCCTCATGACAGGGAATGAAAAACTGTTTTTT.

In regard to this clone: At one end, the junction sequence differs from germline, possibly due to a read error. The V and J genes are TRBV4-2 and TRBJ1-1; the D gene is possibly TRBD1 (6 bases). CDR3 length: 12 amino acids. Germline loops: CDR1 LGHNA, CDR2 YNFKEQ. This CDR3 is CASSPGDTEVFF. The DNA of the CDR3 is TGTGCCAGCAGCCCGGGGGACACTGAAGTTTTCTTT.

The J gene is TRBJ1-2, the V gene TRBV7-9, with a tentative D call TRBD1 (6 bases). Looked up from germline, CDR1 is SEHNR and CDR2 is FQNEAQ (reference sequence). V was cut by 1 base and J by 8 bases, with 11 bases left in between. This CDR3 is built from 13 residues. The CDR3 nucleotides read TGTGCCAGCAGCTTAGGAGGGGGATGGGGCTACACCTTC. Translating gives CASSLGGGWGYTF.

This chain uses TRBV5-1 with TRBJ1-5; D unresolved. The V gene's germline CDR1 is SGHRS and CDR2 YFSETQ. The V end was cut by 4 bases, the J end by 6 bases, with 11 bases between. CDR3 size: 13 residues. The CDR3 sequence is CASSTDGRQPQHF. In nucleotides, the CDR3 is TGCGCCAGCAGCACGGACGGCCGTCAGCCCCAGCATTTT.

The chain joins TRBV6-5 to TRBJ2-5; D unclear. Germline CDR1 reads MNHEY; CDR2 reads SVGAGI. Trimming took 0 bases from V and 3 from J, leaving 8 bases between them. CDR3 length: 14 residues. This CDR3 reads CASSYSLAEETQYF. In DNA form, the CDR3 reads TGTGCCAGCAGTTACTCTTTGGCAGAAGAGACCCAGTACTTC.

The chain carries TRBV7-2 and TRBJ2-7; D may be TRBD2 (5 bases). V was cut by 5 bases and J by 5 bases, with 19 bases left in between. This CDR3 spans 15 amino acids. The germline CDR1 and CDR2 sequences are SGHTA and FQGNSA. The CDR3 loop is CASSTKSRGGDEQYF. The CDR3 DNA reads as TGTGCCAGCAGCACTAAAAGCCGCGGAGGCGACGAGCAGTACTTC. The variable domain in full, with the rest retrieved from reference TRBV7-2 and TRBJ2-7, is GAGVSQSPSNKVTEKGKDVELRCDPISGHTALYWYRQSLGQGLEFLIYFQGNSAPDKSGLPSDRFSAERTGGSVSTLTIQRTQQEDSAVYLCASSTKSRGGDEQYFGPGTRLTVT.

The DNA of the CDR3 is TGTGCCAGCAGCTTATGGGACGCGAACACTGAAGCTTTCTTT. Its protein product is CASSLWDANTEAFF. This chain joins TRBV7-2 and TRBJ1-1; D is possibly TRBD1 (5 bases). Germline CDR1 reads SGHTA; CDR2 reads FQGNSA. V dropped 2 bases and J dropped 1 base, with 8 bases sitting between them. The CDR3 runs to 14 residues.

This clone was counted only a few times. The chain links TRBV28 to TRBJ2-7; D is perhaps TRBD1 (7 bases). V was trimmed by 4 bases and J by 2 bases, leaving 18 bases between them. The CDR3 sequence is 16 residues long. Germline V CDR1 and CDR2: MDHEN, SYDVKM. The CDR3 sequence: CASSSGGQLLAYEQYF. CDR3 nucleotides: TGTGCCAGCAGTTCCGGGGGACAGCTGCTTGCCTACGAGCAGTACTTC.

This clone appeared once. The chain couples TRBV14 to TRBJ1-1; tentatively, D is TRBD1 (5 bases). The V and J ends lost 3 bases and 5 bases respectively, with 16 bases between them. Germline V gene data show CDR1 as SGHDN and CDR2 as FVKESK. The CDR3 consists of 15 residues. CDR3 bases: TGTGCCAGCAGCCAGAGGGACCCCAGGGAAACTGAAGCTTTCTTT. It encodes CASSQRDPRETEAFF.

The rearrangement joins TRBV5-1 to TRBJ2-6, with D maybe TRBD1 (5 bases). Trimming took 4 bases from V and 0 from J, leaving 17 bases between them. CDR1 and CDR2 (germline): SGHRS, YFSETQ. The CDR3 consists of 18 residues. In DNA form, the CDR3 reads TGCGCCAGCAGCCGAGGTCCAGGGAAGCCCTCTGGGGCCAACGTCCTGACTTTC. This encodes CASSRGPGKPSGANVLTF.

The rearrangement uses TRBV7-2 and TRBJ2-7; 8 bases map to TRBD2. Unmatched junction bases numbered 13, after V lost 6 bases and J lost 3 bases. CDR3 size: 16 residues. Germline CDR1 is SGHTA and CDR2 is FQGNSA. The CDR3 DNA reads as TGTGCCAGCAGACCCGGGACTAGTCTCTCGGGCTACGAGCAGTACTTC. Translation: CASRPGTSLSGYEQYF.

This clone was seen only a few times. The V gene is TRBV4-1, the J gene TRBJ1-2; D possibly corresponds to TRBD1 (5 bases). Germline V gene data show CDR1 as MGHRA and CDR2 as YSYEKL. V was trimmed by 0 bases and J by 1 base, leaving 9 bases between them. CDR3 length: 15 amino acids. The CDR3 sequence is CASSQELGVNYGYTF. CDR3 nucleotides: TGCGCCAGCAGCCAAGAATTGGGGGTTAACTATGGCTACACCTTC.

This rearrangement joins TRBV9 to TRBJ2-2, with TRBD2 matching 12 bases. The CDR3 sequence is 18 residues long. Germline V gene sequence: CDR1 SGDLS, CDR2 YYNGEE. The V and J ends lost 0 bases and 3 bases, in that order; junction bases with no gene match: 6. CDR3 in DNA: TGTGCCAGCAGCGTAGGGCTAGCGGGAGGGTTAGACACCGGGGAGCTGTTTTTT. It translates to CASSVGLAGGLDTGELFF.

The V gene is TRBV7-6, the J gene TRBJ2-5, with 12 bases lining up with TRBD2. The trim removed 5 bases at V and 3 bases at J, leaving 10 bases unmatched. The germline V gene has CDR1 SGHVS and CDR2 FNYEAQ. The CDR3 runs to 17 residues. The CDR3 protein is CASSRGEASGREETQYF. In DNA form, the CDR3 reads TGTGCCAGCAGCCGAGGGGAGGCTAGCGGGAGGGAAGAGACCCAGTACTTC.

The V call is TRBV5-1, the J call TRBJ1-1; perhaps TRBD1 as D (5 bases). This CDR3 region has 15 residues. Trimming pared 4 bases from V and 5 bases from J, leaving 18 bases between. Germline V gene data show CDR1 as SGHRS and CDR2 as YFSETQ. CDR3 sequence: CASSMGPLGGTEAFF. The CDR3 bases are TGCGCCAGCAGCATGGGCCCCCTCGGGGGAACTGAAGCTTTCTTT.

The CDR3 DNA follows: TGTGCCAGCAGTACAGGGGCGTGGGAACAGCATTTT. Translation gives CASSTGAWEQHF. This chain uses TRBV2 with TRBJ1-5, with TRBD1 identical over 7 bases. Germline V lookup: CDR1 SNHLY, CDR2 FYNNEI. CDR3 length: 12 residues. After removal of 5 bases from V and 13 bases from J, the junction contained 8 bases not matched to a gene.